The 20 T cell receptor beta chains below were found in one sample sequenced in a study of blood T cell repertoires in COVID-19. TCRdb's table, derived via immunoSEQ multiplex PCR, lists solely in-frame clones and lacks some. The sample carries 300,000 to 450,000 clones, roughly 77% recorded once. Sample: peripheral blood. The receptors here all came from a human donor with acute or convalescent COVID-19. The donor label of this sample is uncertain.

The chain is built from TRBV29-1 and TRBJ1-1; D is perhaps TRBD1 (5 bases). This CDR3 has 13 amino acids. Per the germline V gene, CDR1 is SQVTM and CDR2 is ANQGSEA. The ends were cut back, 4 bases at V and 5 bases at J, with 14 bases in the middle. CDR3 coding DNA: TGCAGCGTTGGAATCCAGGGAGGGACTGAAGCTTTCTTT. This gives the protein CSVGIQGGTEAFF.

This chain uses TRBV18 with TRBJ2-1; TRBD2 might be the D (5 bases). This CDR3 is 16 amino acids long. Deletions cut 0 bases from V and 2 bases from J, with 11 bases between. Germline V gene lookup returns CDR1 KGHSH and CDR2 LQKENI. CDR3 sequence (DNA): TGTGCCAGCTCACCACCTAGCGCTTTAACCTACAATGAGCAGTTCTTC. Its protein product is CASSPPSALTYNEQFF.

The J gene is TRBJ1-2, the V gene TRBV7-9; D not resolved. The germline gives CDR1 SEHNR, CDR2 FQNEAQ (reference sequence). The CDR3 spans 16 residues. Trimming cost V 0 bases and J 3 bases, with 14 bases left between them. CDR3 in DNA: TGTGCCAGCAGCTTAGCGGTTAAGCCTCCGTACTATGGCTACACCTTC. Its protein product is CASSLAVKPPYYGYTF.

This clone has just a few counts. V and J are TRBV10-1 and TRBJ2-7; maybe TRBD2 (6 bases). In germline, CDR1 is WNHNN, CDR2 SYGVQD (reference sequence). The CDR3 has 13 residues. Trimming took off 3 bases at V and 6 bases at J, with 12 bases between the two ends. The CDR3 DNA reads as TGCGCCAGCAGTGACGGCGGGGTAGGCGAGCAGTACTTC. Protein product: CASSDGGVGEQYF.

The genes are TRBV25-1 and TRBJ2-2; D unclear. Germline lookup yields CDR1 MGHDK and CDR2 SYGVNS. V was pared by 4 bases and J by 6 bases, with 15 bases between. CDR3 length: 15 residues. The CDR3 nucleotides are TGTGCCAGCAGTGCCGTGGGCCGGATCGCCGGGGAGCTGTTTTTT. Translation: CASSAVGRIAGELFF.

The chain has TRBV2 and TRBJ2-2; TRBD1 aligns across 8 bases. CDR1 and CDR2 from the germline V gene are SNHLY and FYNNEI. The ends lost 8 bases at V and 5 bases at J; junction bases unmatched: 10. This CDR3 spans 15 amino acids. The CDR3 spells CASQQGAISTGELFF. The CDR3 nucleotides read TGTGCCAGCCAGCAGGGGGCTATCTCAACCGGGGAGCTGTTTTTT.

The genes are TRBV6-2 or TRBV6-3 and TRBJ2-7; 9 bases agree with TRBD2. The germline gives CDR1 MNHEY, CDR2 SVGEGT. The CDR3 sequence is 15 residues long. With 4 bases clipped from V and 4 bases from J, the junction kept 8 bases outside the gene matches. DNA for the CDR3: TGTGCCAGCAGTTCCTCGGGACTAGCTGATTACGAGCAGTACTTC. Protein: CASSSSGLADYEQYF.

The rearrangement joins TRBV10-2 to TRBJ2-1; D call uncertain. The CDR3 is made up of 13 amino acids. Germline V lookup: CDR1 WSHSY, CDR2 SAAADI. The ends were cut back, 7 bases at V and 0 bases at J, with 7 bases in the middle. The CDR3 DNA is TGCGCCAGCAACAGCCACTCCTACAATGAGCAGTTCTTC. Translated: CASNSHSYNEQFF.

The chain employs TRBV7-8 and TRBJ2-5; D may be TRBD1 (5 bases). Trimming took 0 bases from V and 2 from J, leaving 16 bases between them. Per the germline V gene, CDR1 is SGHVS and CDR2 is FQNEAQ. The CDR3 contains 17 residues. CDR3 DNA sequence: TGTGCCAGCAGCTTAGCGGCGGCGTGGGGCGAACAAGAGACCCAGTACTTC. Protein product: CASSLAAAWGEQETQYF.

This rearrangement joins TRBV29-1 to TRBJ1-1; D is possibly TRBD1 (6 bases). Trimming shortened V by 6 bases and J by 5 bases, and 19 bases separated the two germline ends. The CDR3 covers 14 residues. CDR1 and CDR2 (germline): SQVTM, ANQGSEA. CDR3 sequence (DNA): TGCAGCGTCCGACAGGCCGGGCCGAGGACTGAAGCTTTCTTT. It is translated as CSVRQAGPRTEAFF.

This clone has only a few counts. At the DNA level, this CDR3 is encoded by other sequences in the same sample as well. The V call is TRBV18, the J call TRBJ2-7, with TRBD1 matching 10 bases. The junction had 4 bases not matched to a gene; V was cut back by 3 bases and J by 5 bases. This CDR3 has 14 amino acids. From germline, CDR1 is KGHSH and CDR2 LQKENI. The CDR3 DNA follows: TGTGCCAGCTCACCCGGGACAGGGGCCCACGAGCAGTACTTC. Its translation is CASSPGTGAHEQYF.

The V gene is TRBV7-2, the J gene TRBJ2-1, with D perhaps TRBD1 (5 bases). V lost 6 bases and J 2 bases, leaving 14 bases between the germline ends. This CDR3 has 15 residues. Germline loops: CDR1 SGHTA, CDR2 FQGNSA. The CDR3 sequence is CASSRTQGPYNEQFF. As DNA, the CDR3 is TGTGCCAGCAGTCGGACCCAGGGTCCCTACAATGAGCAGTTCTTC. The variable domain in full, completed from reference TRBV7-2 and TRBJ2-1, reads GAGVSQSPSNKVTEKGKDVELRCDPISGHTALYWYRQSLGQGLEFLIYFQGNSAPDKSGLPSDRFSAERTGGSVSTLTIQRTQQEDSAVYLCASSRTQGPYNEQFFGPGTRLTVL.

The V gene is TRBV9, the J gene TRBJ1-4; maybe TRBD1 (6 bases). The CDR3 is made up of 15 amino acids. Trimming removed 4 bases from V and 10 bases from J, with 20 bases in between. The germline CDR1 and CDR2 sequences are SGDLS and YYNGEE. CDR3 nucleotide sequence: TGTGCCAGCAGCCCACAATCCCCTCCCAGGGGAAAACTGTTTTTT. Residues: CASSPQSPPRGKLFF.

This clone was seen more than once but under ten times. The chain has TRBV4-2 and TRBJ2-7; 7 bases line up with TRBD2. Trimming cost V 7 bases and J 3 bases; bases outside gene matches: 12. This CDR3 comprises 15 residues. Germline assignment: CDR1 LGHNA and CDR2 YNFKEQ. The CDR3 loop is CASTLGSGNNYEQYF. The DNA for the CDR3 is TGTGCCAGCACCCTCGGAAGCGGGAACAACTACGAGCAGTACTTC.

The chain employs TRBV2 and TRBJ1-1; 7 bases map to TRBD1. CDR1 SNHLY and CDR2 FYNNEI come from the germline V gene. The ends lost 4 bases at V and 1 base at J; junction bases unmatched: 6. The CDR3 loop spans 15 amino acids. The CDR3 DNA follows: TGTGCCAGCAGTGTCCAGGGACAGTCGAACACTGAAGCTTTCTTT. Translation gives CASSVQGQSNTEAFF. The whole variable domain, remainder taken from reference TRBV2 and TRBJ1-1, is EPEVTQTPSHQVTQMGQEVILRCVPISNHLYFYWYRQILGQKVEFLVSFYNNEISEKSEIFDDQFSVERPDGSNFTLKIRSTKLEDSAMYFCASSVQGQSNTEAFFGQGTRLTVV.

The CDR3: CASSSQAGEFNEQFF. The CDR3, as DNA: TGTGCCAGCAGCTCCCAAGCGGGAGAATTCAATGAGCAGTTCTTC. V gene TRBV11-2 combines with J gene TRBJ2-1; 8 bases align to TRBD2. From germline, CDR1 is SGHAT and CDR2 FQNNGV. V lost 4 bases, J lost 6 bases, and 8 bases stayed unmatched. CDR3 length equals 15 residues.

This rearrangement joins TRBV10-1 to TRBJ2-1, with D tentatively TRBD2 (5 bases). Germline V gene sequence: CDR1 WNHNN, CDR2 SYGVQD (reference sequence). The CDR3 consists of 14 residues. V was cut by 0 bases and J by 10 bases, with 13 bases left in between. The CDR3 loop reads CASSESSDSMEQFF. The CDR3 DNA follows: TGCGCCAGCAGTGAGTCGTCGGACTCGATGGAGCAGTTCTTC.

The chain uses TRBV2 and TRBJ1-1; D gene unclear. The CDR3 is made up of 16 amino acids. Trimming stripped 0 bases from V and 5 bases from J, with 16 bases between. In germline, CDR1 is SNHLY, CDR2 FYNNEI. The CDR3 is CASSEALPLVRTEAFF. CDR3 nucleotide sequence: TGTGCCAGCAGTGAAGCGCTCCCCCTAGTGAGGACTGAAGCTTTCTTT.

The J gene is TRBJ1-3, the V gene TRBV7-2, with D unresolved. From germline, CDR1 is SGHTA and CDR2 FQGNSA. The CDR3 sequence is 14 residues long. V was shortened by 1 base and J by 4 bases, with 8 bases between the two germline ends. The CDR3 is CASSLVPGGNTIYF. The CDR3 coding sequence is TGTGCCAGCAGCTTAGTGCCGGGAGGAAACACCATATATTTT.

The chain carries TRBV5-1 and TRBJ2-7, with D perhaps TRBD1 (6 bases). The CDR3 contains 15 residues. Trimming removed 5 bases at V and 1 base at J, with 16 bases between. Germline V lookup: CDR1 SGHRS, CDR2 YFSETQ. The CDR3 loop reads CASRLGTGISYEQYF. The CDR3 DNA reads TGCGCCAGCAGGCTGGGAACAGGGATTTCCTACGAGCAGTACTTC.